The 23 T cell receptor beta chains presented below share a single source sample, sequenced in a study of OX40 agonist ivuxolimab in advanced cancers. Assay used: immunoSEQ multiplex PCR; TCRdb lists only in-frame clones, some missing. The data show approximately 82,000 clones, with 70% to 90% seen just once and just under 2% held by the top ten. The material sequenced was CD4+ or CD8+ T cells sorted from blood, taken in a trial of the OX40 agonist ivuxolimab. The receptors here all came from an adult with an advanced solid tumor such as melanoma, head and neck, liver or kidney cancer.

This chain uses TRBV19 with TRBJ2-3; 7 bases match TRBD2. After removal of 3 bases from V and 3 bases from J, the junction contained 9 bases not matched to a gene. Germline-derived CDR1 and CDR2 are LNHDA and SQIVND (reference sequence). This CDR3 is 16 amino acids long. As DNA, the CDR3 is TGTGCCAGTAGTATTGGGACCGGGAGGTTGACAGATACGCAGTATTTT. Amino acid sequence: CASSIGTGRLTDTQYF.

The V call is TRBV6-1, the J call TRBJ2-7; D uncertain. The germline CDR1 and CDR2 sequences are MNHNS and SASEGT. The CDR3 length is 13 residues. The V end was cut by 6 bases, the J end by 6 bases, with 15 bases between. The CDR3 reads CASSPVLDGEQYF. CDR3 sequence (DNA): TGTGCCAGCAGCCCGGTACTGGACGGCGAGCAGTACTTC.

This clone was seen once. The chain joins TRBV29-1 to TRBJ2-2; tentatively, D is TRBD2 (5 bases). CDR3 size: 16 residues. Germline values: CDR1 SQVTM, CDR2 ANQGSEA. Trimming stripped 1 base from V and 4 bases from J, with 16 bases between. CDR3 in amino acids: CSVEVGSGIPTGELFF. CDR3 nucleotides: TGCAGCGTTGAAGTTGGATCGGGGATTCCCACCGGGGAGCTGTTTTTT.

The rearrangement uses TRBV11-3 and TRBJ2-7, with 12 bases lining up with TRBD2. V shed 4 bases and J 7 bases; nucleotides not matched to a gene: 8. Germline values: CDR1 SGHNT, CDR2 YENEEA. This CDR3 has 15 amino acids. CDR3 coding DNA: TGTGCCAGCAGCTACGGACTAGCGGGATTTGGAGAGCAGTACTTC. Encoded protein: CASSYGLAGFGEQYF.

Only a few counts were recorded for this clone. The V and J genes are TRBV18 and TRBJ2-5; D is unresolved. Germline V CDR1 and CDR2: KGHSH, LQKENI. Between the trimmed V and J ends, which lost 2 bases and 5 bases, there was a span of 3 bases. This CDR3 has 11 residues. In DNA, the CDR3 is TGTGCCAGCTCACCAGGGGAGACCCAGTACTTC. Its protein product is CASSPGETQYF.

About this clone itself: One end of the junction is discordant with germline, which a read error may explain. The chain uses TRBV11-3 and TRBJ2-3, with D maybe TRBD2 (6 bases). Germline CDR1 SGHNT, CDR2 YENEEA. The CDR3 totals 19 residues. CDR3 loop: CASSLETLGGTTSTDTQYF. In DNA, the CDR3 is TGTGCCAGCAGCCTAGAAACTTTGGGGGGTACTACTAGCACAGATACGCAGTATTTT. Together with reference TRBV11-3 and TRBJ2-3, the CDR3 gives the full variable domain: EAGVVQSPRYKIIEKKQPVAFWCNPISGHNTLYWYLQNLGQGPELLIRYENEEAVDDSQLPKDRFSAERLKGVDSTLKIQPAELGDSAVYLCASSLETLGGTTSTDTQYFGPGTRLTVL.

The V call is TRBV11-2, the J call TRBJ2-5; 11 bases match TRBD1. CDR1 SGHAT and CDR2 FQNNGV come from the germline V gene. The CDR3 totals 16 residues. V shed 5 bases, J shed 3 bases, and the junction held 8 bases outside the gene matches. The CDR3 here is CASSPWTGGEKETQYF. The CDR3, as DNA: TGTGCCAGCAGCCCTTGGACAGGGGGCGAGAAAGAGACCCAGTACTTC.

This clone has only a few counts. CDR3 sequence (DNA): TGTGCCAGCAGGATGGAGAGGGAACTTGAAAAACTGTTTTTT. Protein product: CASRMERELEKLFF. The rearrangement uses TRBV2 and TRBJ1-4, with no clear D. Trimming removed 6 bases at V and 7 bases at J, with 15 bases between. CDR3 length equals 14 residues. The germline V gene has CDR1 SNHLY and CDR2 FYNNEI.

V gene TRBV6-1 combines with J gene TRBJ2-3, with 11 nucleotides matching TRBD2. The V and J ends lost 5 bases and 6 bases, in that order; junction bases with no gene match: 4. The CDR3 covers 14 residues. Germline V gene data show CDR1 as MNHNS and CDR2 as SASEGT. This CDR3 reads CASSLSSGRDTQYF. The CDR3 nucleotides read TGTGCCAGCAGTTTGTCTAGCGGGAGGGATACGCAGTATTTT.

The chain employs TRBV5-1 and TRBJ1-1; TRBD1 aligns across 11 bases. Germline V gene lookup returns CDR1 SGHRS and CDR2 YFSETQ. The V and J ends lost 7 bases and 4 bases, in that order; junction bases with no gene match: 0. This CDR3 region has 12 residues. Here the CDR3 DNA reads TGCGCCAGCGGGACAGGGGGCACTGAAGCTTTCTTT. Protein sequence: CASGTGGTEAFF.

The gene calls are TRBV6-6 and TRBJ2-3; D perhaps matches TRBD1 (6 bases). The germline CDR1 and CDR2 sequences are MNHNY and SVGAGI (reference sequence). V lost 8 bases and J lost 2, with 8 bases in between. This CDR3 region has 12 residues. The CDR3 protein is CASGDTTDTQYF. The CDR3 DNA reads as TGTGCCAGCGGGGACACCACAGATACGCAGTATTTT.

The chain joins TRBV5-1 to TRBJ1-5; D possibly corresponds to TRBD1 (6 bases). The CDR3 is made up of 16 amino acids. Trimming pared 4 bases from V and 3 bases from J, leaving 17 bases between. CDR1 and CDR2 from the germline V gene are SGHRS and YFSETQ. The CDR3 nucleotides read TGCGCCAGCAGCCGATGGACAGTGAACACCAATCAGCCCCAGCATTTT. Amino acids: CASSRWTVNTNQPQHF. Filled out from reference TRBV5-1 and TRBJ1-5, the complete variable domain reads KAGVTQTPRYLIKTRGQQVTLSCSPISGHRSVSWYQQTPGQGLQFLFEYFSETQRNKGNFPGRFSGRQFSNSRSEMNVSTLELGDSALYLCASSRWTVNTNQPQHFGDGTRLSIL.

The chain combines TRBV5-1 with TRBJ2-3, with unresolved D. This CDR3 contains 14 residues. The germline V gene has CDR1 SGHRS and CDR2 YFSETQ. Deletions cut 3 bases from V and 2 bases from J, with 10 bases between. As DNA, the CDR3 is TGCGCCAGCAGCTCTCCGACATTCACAGATACGCAGTATTTT. Protein sequence: CASSSPTFTDTQYF.

This clone was counted only a few times. The CDR3 DNA follows: TGTGCCAGCAGTGAGGTTAGTTACAATGAGCAGTTCTTC. Its protein is CASSEVSYNEQFF. The gene calls are TRBV25-1 and TRBJ2-1; D unresolved. V lost 3 bases to trimming and J lost 4 bases, with 7 bases between them. The CDR3 covers 13 residues. CDR1 MGHDK and CDR2 SYGVNS come from the germline V gene.

The gene calls are TRBV2 and TRBJ2-3; D gene uncertain. The V gene's germline CDR1 is SNHLY and CDR2 FYNNEI. CDR3 length equals 12 residues. Trimming pared 0 bases from V and 6 bases from J, leaving 4 bases between. CDR3 DNA: TGTGCCAGCAGTGAAGCAGGTGATACGCAGTATTTT. Its translation: CASSEAGDTQYF. Using reference TRBV2 and TRBJ2-3 for the parts outside the CDR3, the full variable domain is EPEVTQTPSHQVTQMGQEVILRCVPISNHLYFYWYRQILGQKVEFLVSFYNNEISEKSEIFDDQFSVERPDGSNFTLKIRSTKLEDSAMYFCASSEAGDTQYFGPGTRLTVL.

J is TRBJ2-3 and V is TRBV18; no clear D. V was pared by 3 bases and J by 1 base, with 14 bases between. The V gene's germline CDR1 is KGHSH and CDR2 LQKENI. This CDR3 has 16 amino acids. CDR3 in DNA: TGTGCCAGCTCACCCCGCGGACCCATGGGCACAGATACGCAGTATTTT. As protein: CASSPRGPMGTDTQYF.

The J gene is TRBJ2-3, the V gene TRBV2, with 13 bases lining up with TRBD2. With V trimmed by 6 bases and J by 3 bases, 3 bases remained unmatched. CDR3 size: 15 residues. CDR1 is SNHLY and CDR2 is FYNNEI in the germline V gene. The CDR3, as DNA: TGTGCCAGCAGAGGACTAGCGGGAGTAACAGATACGCAGTATTTT. Translating gives CASRGLAGVTDTQYF.

The chain uses TRBV6-5 and TRBJ2-5, with a weak D call TRBD1 (5 bases). The germline V gene encodes CDR1 MNHEY and CDR2 SVGAGI. The CDR3 length is 14 residues. V lost 0 bases to trimming and J lost 4 bases, with 9 bases between them. CDR3 DNA sequence: TGTGCCAGCAGTTACTCGATTGGGGCAGAGACCCAGTACTTC. This sequence encodes CASSYSIGAETQYF.

The CDR3 sequence is CASSSGVYGYTF. CDR3 sequence (DNA): TGTGCCAGCAGTTCCGGGGTATATGGCTACACCTTC. The chain joins TRBV28 to TRBJ1-2; D gene ambiguous. This CDR3 comprises 12 residues. Germline V gene sequence: CDR1 MDHEN, CDR2 SYDVKM. The germline V and J ends were trimmed by 4 bases and 5 bases, with 8 bases remaining between them.

The chain couples TRBV9 to TRBJ1-5, with 7 nucleotides matching TRBD1. Germline V gives CDR1 SGDLS, CDR2 YYNGEE. CDR3 length: 15 amino acids. V shed 3 bases, J shed 5 bases, and the junction held 8 bases outside the gene matches. CDR3 loop: CASSALGQRDQPQHF. The CDR3 region has the DNA TGTGCCAGCAGCGCCTTGGGACAGCGAGATCAGCCCCAGCATTTT.

This CDR3 reads CASSPGPGQGQNEQYF. CDR3 nucleotide sequence: TGTGCCAGCAGCCCGGGACCTGGACAGGGTCAAAACGAGCAGTACTTC. The rearrangement links TRBV5-4 to TRBJ2-7, with 8 bases matching TRBD1. Germline CDR1 SGHNT, CDR2 YYREEE (reference sequence). Trimming took 4 bases from V and 5 from J; bases not matched to a gene: 14. The CDR3 extends over 16 amino acids.

This clone appeared a single time. The chain carries TRBV7-8 and TRBJ1-2; 11 bases line up with TRBD1. Germline V CDR1 and CDR2: SGHVS, FQNEAQ. With 5 bases clipped from V and 4 bases from J, the junction kept 3 bases outside the gene matches. This CDR3 comprises 14 residues. As DNA, the CDR3 is TGTGCCAGCAGCCGGGACAGGGGGACCTATGGCTACACCTTC. Encoded protein: CASSRDRGTYGYTF.

This chain joins TRBV19 and TRBJ1-2, with 7 bases fitting TRBD1. V dropped 6 bases and J dropped 4; count of bases not matched to a gene: 5. Germline V CDR1 and CDR2: LNHDA, SQIVND (reference sequence). CDR3 length: 13 amino acids. DNA of the CDR3: TGTGCCAGTAGCACCGGGACAGCCTATGGCTACACCTTC. This codes for CASSTGTAYGYTF.